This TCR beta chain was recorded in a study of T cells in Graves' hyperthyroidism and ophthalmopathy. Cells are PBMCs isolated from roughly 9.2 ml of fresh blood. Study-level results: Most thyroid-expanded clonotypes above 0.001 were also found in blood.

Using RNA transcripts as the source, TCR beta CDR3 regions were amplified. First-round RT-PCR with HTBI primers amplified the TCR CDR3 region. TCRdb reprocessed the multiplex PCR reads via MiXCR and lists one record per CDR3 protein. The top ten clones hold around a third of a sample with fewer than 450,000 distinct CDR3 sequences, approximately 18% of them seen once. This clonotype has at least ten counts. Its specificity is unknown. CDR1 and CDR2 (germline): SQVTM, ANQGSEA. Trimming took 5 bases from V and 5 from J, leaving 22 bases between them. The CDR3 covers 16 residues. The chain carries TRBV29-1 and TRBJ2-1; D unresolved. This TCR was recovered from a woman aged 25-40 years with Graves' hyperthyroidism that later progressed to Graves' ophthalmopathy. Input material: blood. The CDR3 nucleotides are TGCAGCGTTAAGATCGGGTGGAAGGGAAAAAACAATGAGCAGTTCTTC. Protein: CSVKIGWKGKNNEQFF.